This T cell receptor beta chain was profiled in a study of blood T cell repertoires in COVID-19. Study details: COVID-19 samples collected from the United States, Italy and Spain covered acute and convalescent phases. PBMCs, B-cell-depleted T cells, or T cells provided the cDNA or gDNA that made up the material.

During active infection, Seattle patients enrolled and were then monitored through disease. This CDR3 contains 15 residues. Germline V gene lookup returns CDR1 SGHVS and CDR2 FQNEAQ. Trimming pared 5 bases from V and 3 bases from J, leaving 16 bases between. Produced via immunoSEQ multiplex PCR; TCRdb's table is partial and in-frame only. The table has about 150,000 clones, 70% to 90% seen once; the top ten hold more than 6.5%. This rearrangement joins TRBV7-8 to TRBJ1-1; TRBD1 is a possible D gene (6 bases). The TCR originated in a woman aged 55 to 70 with COVID-19, enrolled during active disease. What was sequenced was peripheral blood. The CDR3 loop reads CASSPDQGLDTEAFF. The CDR3 DNA follows: TGTGCCAGCAGCCCCGACCAGGGGTTAGACACTGAAGCTTTCTTT.